The source of this TCR beta chain is a study of healthy donors' naive CD4 and CD8 T cells. The germline V gene has CDR1 MNHEY and CDR2 SMNVEV (reference sequence). The CDR3 is made up of 13 amino acids. V lost 0 bases and J lost 5, with 7 bases in between. Each TCR library used around 540 ng of total RNA and a linear amplification protocol. Each CDR3 protein gets one entry after TCRdb re-called the reads with MiXCR. The table records approximately 180,000 distinct CDR3 sequences, under 85% of them present only once. This clonotype was obtained from a pool of human donors in good health; the sample pools cells from several healthy donors. The rearrangement uses TRBV27 and TRBJ1-1, with D hard to call. Sequencing was done on a sample of naive CD4+ and CD8+ T cells sorted from blood, pooled from several donors. CDR3 nucleotide sequence: TGTGCCAGCAGTTTATCAGGTTGGACTGAAGCTTTCTTT. It codes for CASSLSGWTEAFF.